A single sample is the source of the 10 T cell receptor beta chains below, sequenced in a study of shared clonotypes between healthy human individuals. Measured with immunoSEQ multiplex PCR; TCRdb has only the in-frame clones, and not every one. The table lists some 2,000,000 clones, 90% to 95% of them singletons. The material sequenced was naive CD4+ T cells sorted from blood. Stated subset: CD45RA+ positively selected. These receptors came from a man in his late teens or twenties in good health.

V and J are TRBV6-1 and TRBJ1-6; perhaps TRBD1 as D (6 bases). The CDR3 totals 15 residues. Trimming removed 7 bases from V and 9 bases from J, with 19 bases in between. Per the germline V gene, CDR1 is MNHNS and CDR2 is SASEGT. In DNA, the CDR3 is TGTGCCAGCATCCCTTATCCGAGGGGGGCTTCACCCCTCCACTTT. It specifies CASIPYPRGASPLHF.

The genes are TRBV6-1 and TRBJ1-1; D may be TRBD1 (6 bases). V was pared by 3 bases and J by 4 bases, with 6 bases between. The CDR3 is 12 residues long. The germline CDR1 and CDR2 sequences are MNHNS and SASEGT. CDR3 protein: CASSDRGTEAFF. CDR3 sequence (DNA): TGTGCCAGCAGTGACAGGGGCACTGAAGCTTTCTTT.

The chain links TRBV4-2 to TRBJ2-3, with TRBD2 matching over 12 bases. Germline CDR1 is LGHNA and CDR2 is YNFKEQ. The CDR3 totals 17 residues. Germline trimming cut 0 bases from V and 5 bases from J; bases unmatched to any gene: 6. In DNA, the CDR3 is TGTGCCAGCAGCCAAGACCGGACTAGCGGGGTGGAAGATACGCAGTATTTT. Its protein product is CASSQDRTSGVEDTQYF.

The chain links TRBV5-1 to TRBJ2-7; 11 bases line up with TRBD1. This CDR3 contains 15 residues. V dropped 3 bases and J dropped 0; count of bases not matched to a gene: 2. CDR1 and CDR2 (germline): SGHRS, YFSETQ. The CDR3, as DNA: TGCGCCAGCAGCTGGACAGGGGGCGGCTCCTACGAGCAGTACTTC. Protein product: CASSWTGGGSYEQYF.

This rearrangement joins TRBV6-6 to TRBJ1-4; D not certain. The CDR3 has 13 residues. Per germline, CDR1 MNHNY and CDR2 SVGAGI (reference sequence). V dropped 6 bases and J dropped 0 bases, with 5 bases sitting between them. CDR3 coding DNA: TGTGCCAGCAGGGGTGCAACTAATGAAAAACTGTTTTTT. Translation: CASRGATNEKLFF.

The chain recombines TRBV5-6 with TRBJ1-1; maybe TRBD1 (5 bases). Germline loops: CDR1 SGHDT, CDR2 YYEEEE. CDR3 length equals 14 residues. V was cut by 2 bases and J by 1 base, with 9 bases left in between. This CDR3 reads CASSFPGENTEAFF. The CDR3 coding sequence is TGTGCCAGCAGCTTCCCGGGGGAGAACACTGAAGCTTTCTTT.

This chain joins TRBV6-1 and TRBJ2-3; the match to TRBD1 covers 8 bases. Germline V CDR1 and CDR2: MNHNS, SASEGT. The J segment lost 6 bases and the V segment lost 0 bases, leaving 5 bases of the junction unmatched. The CDR3 consists of 15 residues. For the CDR3, the DNA is TGTGCCAGCAGTGAAGCGGACAGGGTGGCCGATACGCAGTATTTT. This gives the protein CASSEADRVADTQYF.

The chain has TRBV5-1 and TRBJ2-7, with TRBD1 identical over 7 bases. With V trimmed by 4 bases and J by 1 base, 14 bases remained unmatched. Germline V CDR1 and CDR2: SGHRS, YFSETQ. The CDR3 spans 17 residues. The CDR3, as DNA: TGCGCCAGCAGCGTTGGAAATACAGGGGCCCGATCCTACGAGCAGTACTTC. Translating gives CASSVGNTGARSYEQYF.

The rearrangement links TRBV27 to TRBJ2-7; D is undetermined. Trimming removed 6 bases at V and 6 bases at J, with 15 bases between. This CDR3 contains 13 residues. Germline CDR1 MNHEY, CDR2 SMNVEV (reference sequence). The CDR3 bases are TGTGCCAGCAGGGGCCTTGGGTACGGCGAGCAGTACTTC. It codes for CASRGLGYGEQYF.

Note on this clone: A much larger clone lies one base from this, so it may be a read error. The rearrangement joins TRBV14 to TRBJ1-2; perhaps TRBD1 as D (6 bases). V lost 2 bases, J lost 2 bases, and 6 bases lay in between. The germline CDR1 and CDR2 sequences are SGHDN and FVKESK. This CDR3 has 13 residues. This chain's CDR3 is CASSQQGNYGYTF. CDR3 sequence (DNA): TGTGCCAGCAGCCAACAGGGGAACTATGGCTACACCTTC.